These 16 T cell receptor beta chains were all obtained from the same sample, sequenced in a study of cytomegalovirus exposure and HLA in healthy donors. The PCR made use of 60 Vbeta and 13 Jbeta primers. Some clones are missing from TCRdb's copy, which holds only in-frame ones; the method was immunoSEQ multiplex PCR. The table includes about 160,000 clones, roughly 82% detected once. Source material: PBMCs. These receptors all come from a girl aged 5 to 17 in good health and CMV-seropositive.

The chain is built from TRBV9 and TRBJ1-2, with D perhaps matching TRBD1 (6 bases). Germline loops: CDR1 SGDLS, CDR2 YYNGEE. V was cut by 5 bases and J by 2 bases, with 22 bases left in between. CDR3 length equals 17 residues. The CDR3 DNA reads as TGTGCCAGCAGGTCGGACAGTCTCGACTTCCTCAACTATGGCTACACCTTC. Translating it yields CASRSDSLDFLNYGYTF.

This clone was detected once. The chain recombines TRBV30 with TRBJ1-4; 8 positions match TRBD1. CDR1 GTSNPN and CDR2 SVGIG come from the germline V gene (reference sequence). CDR3 length: 17 amino acids. With V trimmed by 5 bases and J by 7 bases, 18 bases remained unmatched. CDR3 amino acids: CAWAGQGAREIGEKLFF. CDR3 bases: TGTGCCTGGGCGGGGCAGGGGGCGAGAGAGATAGGTGAAAAACTGTTTTTT.

V is TRBV5-3 and J is TRBJ2-7; 7 bases are shared with TRBD1. TRBV5-3 is annotated as an ORF whose role is uncertain. The CDR3 runs to 17 residues. The V segment lost 3 bases and the J segment 3 bases; nucleotides outside the gene matches: 15. CDR3 in amino acids: CARSSHRHRGGIYEQYF. Here the CDR3 DNA reads TGTGCCAGAAGCTCCCACCGCCACAGGGGTGGGATCTACGAGCAGTACTTC.

The chain joins TRBV4-1 to TRBJ2-5; 9 nucleotides match TRBD1. Germline CDR1 is MGHRA and CDR2 is YSYEKL. V shed 2 bases and J 1 base; nucleotides not matched to a gene: 8. This CDR3 spans 17 amino acids. Here the CDR3 reads CASSQIFGTGPQETQYF. Here the CDR3 DNA reads TGCGCCAGCAGCCAAATCTTTGGGACAGGGCCCCAAGAGACCCAGTACTTC.

This chain uses TRBV29-1 with TRBJ2-1, with 11 bases lining up with TRBD1. Looked up from germline, CDR1 is SQVTM and CDR2 is ANQGSEA. Trimming cost V 4 bases and J 6 bases; bases outside gene matches: 2. The CDR3 contains 13 residues. CDR3 protein: CSVAGQGGNEQFF. The CDR3 nucleotides are TGCAGCGTTGCGGGACAGGGGGGCAATGAGCAGTTCTTC.

The chain carries TRBV28 and TRBJ1-2, with unresolved D. The germline gives CDR1 MDHEN, CDR2 SYDVKM. CDR3 length equals 14 residues. The V and J ends lost 3 bases and 1 base respectively, with 9 bases between them. CDR3: CASSFSGLNYGYTF. CDR3 DNA: TGTGCCAGCAGTTTTTCCGGTCTTAACTATGGCTACACCTTC.

The CDR3 reads CASSPRGGRSDEQFF. DNA for the CDR3: TGTGCCAGCAGCCCCCGCGGCGGGAGGTCCGATGAGCAGTTCTTC. This chain joins TRBV7-3 and TRBJ2-1; TRBD2 matches 8 bases. The length of the CDR3 is 15 residues. The V gene's germline CDR1 is SGHTA and CDR2 FQGTGA. Trimming removed 5 bases from V and 8 bases from J; junction bases left unmatched: 11.

The rearrangement links TRBV9 to TRBJ1-1; D is undetermined. V was pared by 0 bases and J by 0 bases, with 3 bases between. Per the germline V gene, CDR1 is SGDLS and CDR2 is YYNGEE. CDR3 length: 13 residues. The CDR3 is CASSVAVNTEAFF. In nucleotides, the CDR3 is TGTGCCAGCAGCGTAGCGGTGAACACTGAAGCTTTCTTT.

CDR3 protein: CASSFRETQYF. DNA for the CDR3: TGTGCCAGCAGCTTCAGGGAGACCCAGTACTTC. This rearrangement joins TRBV5-6 to TRBJ2-5; D call uncertain. Germline lookup yields CDR1 SGHDT and CDR2 YYEEEE. This CDR3 spans 11 amino acids. The V end lost 2 bases, the J end lost 5 bases, and 4 bases lay between the germline ends.

The chain employs TRBV9 and TRBJ1-3; TRBD1 might be the D (5 bases). V was pared by 8 bases and J by 4 bases, with 22 bases between. CDR1 is SGDLS, CDR2 YYNGEE, per germline. This CDR3 contains 16 residues. CDR3 protein: CARSTRTRGLGNTIYF. DNA of the CDR3: TGTGCCAGATCAACCCGGACAAGAGGTCTCGGAAACACCATATATTTT.

The rearrangement joins TRBV10-3 to TRBJ2-7; TRBD2 matches 10 bases. CDR1 and CDR2 from the germline V gene are ENHRY and SYGVKD. Trimming at V came to 3 bases and at J to 2 bases, leaving 4 bases not matched to a gene. This CDR3 has 15 residues. CDR3 bases: TGTGCCATCAGTGAAACTAGCGGGGTTGCCTACGAGCAGTACTTC. Translation gives CAISETSGVAYEQYF.

The chain uses TRBV27 and TRBJ2-2; 7 nucleotides agree with TRBD2. The trim removed 5 bases at V and 5 bases at J, leaving 2 bases unmatched. The CDR3 spans 13 residues. Germline CDR1 reads MNHEY; CDR2 reads SMNVEV (reference sequence). In DNA, the CDR3 is TGTGCCAGCAGTACCGGGGGGACCGGGGAGCTGTTTTTT. As protein: CASSTGGTGELFF.

The CDR3 spells CASSVEGGTGGETQYF. The CDR3 nucleotides read TGTGCCAGCAGCGTAGAAGGTGGGACAGGAGGAGAGACCCAGTACTTC. The genes are TRBV9 and TRBJ2-5; 8 bases are shared with TRBD1. Germline V gene sequence: CDR1 SGDLS, CDR2 YYNGEE. The junction had 8 bases not matched to a gene; V was cut back by 0 bases and J by 4 bases. The CDR3 runs 16 residues.

The chain carries TRBV29-1 and TRBJ2-7; 7 bases align to TRBD1. The CDR3 runs to 14 residues. V shed 4 bases, J shed 0 bases, and the junction held 6 bases outside the gene matches. Looked up from germline, CDR1 is SQVTM and CDR2 is ANQGSEA. In nucleotides, the CDR3 is TGCAGCGTTGCGGGACAGCAGAGCTCCTACGAGCAGTACTTC. Translating gives CSVAGQQSSYEQYF.

The chain joins TRBV2 to TRBJ2-7, with 8 positions matching TRBD2. CDR3 length: 13 amino acids. V shed 7 bases, J shed 3 bases, and the junction held 5 bases outside the gene matches. The germline gives CDR1 SNHLY, CDR2 FYNNEI. This CDR3 reads CASTIAGFYEQYF. CDR3 coding DNA: TGTGCCAGCACCATAGCGGGGTTCTACGAGCAGTACTTC. Together with reference TRBV2 and TRBJ2-7, the CDR3 gives the full variable domain: EPEVTQTPSHQVTQMGQEVILRCVPISNHLYFYWYRQILGQKVEFLVSFYNNEISEKSEIFDDQFSVERPDGSNFTLKIRSTKLEDSAMYFCASTIAGFYEQYFGPGTRLTVT.

The V and J genes are TRBV27 and TRBJ2-7; D is ambiguous. From germline, CDR1 is MNHEY and CDR2 SMNVEV (reference sequence). The CDR3 spans 14 residues. Between the trimmed V and J ends, which lost 6 bases and 2 bases, there was a span of 14 bases. CDR3 nucleotides: TGTGCCAGCAGCCCACTCCAAGATGCCTACGAGCAGTACTTC. Translation: CASSPLQDAYEQYF.